This note documents a single T cell receptor (beta chain) sequence. The identical CDR3 is also encoded by other nucleotide sequences in the sample. These data belong to a study of blood T cell repertoires in COVID-19. Study summary: Sources were T cells, B-cell-depleted T cells, or PBMCs; the material itself was cDNA or gDNA.

J was trimmed by 5 bases and V by 2 bases; bases with no gene match: 1. The CDR3 runs to 13 residues. Per the study methods: Scientists estimated how many nucleated cells there were by amplifying reference gene primers. Repertoires were generated with immunoSEQ multiplex PCR, while TCRdb's copy carries only in-frame clones and drops some. V and J calls and clone size follow that table, whereas D and trimming were derived from the DNA. The data contain 240,000 or so clones, around 88% of them singletons. The clonotype was recovered from a woman aged 25 to 39 who had recovered from COVID-19. Sequences were obtained from peripheral blood. The J gene is TRBJ2-5, the V gene TRBV12-3 or TRBV12-4; the match to TRBD1 covers 8 bases. The CDR3 is CASSLQGAETQYF. DNA of the CDR3: TGTGCCAGCAGTTTACAGGGGGCGGAGACCCAGTACTTC.